The 20 T cell receptor beta chains below come from one sample, sequenced in a study of identifying expanded T cells in peripheral blood. The assay was immunoSEQ multiplex PCR, and TCRdb's table has in-frame clones only and misses some. Of around 120,000 clones detected, over 65% appear once; the ten largest clones hold 3.3%. The specimen was blood. These receptors came from a person aged 18 to 70 in good health.

This sequence joins TRBV30 and TRBJ1-4; D gene ambiguous. This CDR3 is 13 amino acids long. V was cut by 2 bases and J by 8 bases, with 12 bases left in between. Germline-derived CDR1 and CDR2 are GTSNPN and SVGIG (reference sequence). The CDR3 spells CAWSRMVGEKLFF. CDR3 nucleotides: TGTGCCTGGAGTAGGATGGTAGGAGAAAAACTGTTTTTT.

The chain uses TRBV6-6 and TRBJ1-2; tentatively, D is TRBD1 (6 bases). CDR1 is MNHNY, CDR2 SVGAGI, per germline (reference sequence). This CDR3 comprises 13 residues. With 2 bases removed from V and 6 bases from J, the gap between germline ends came to 10 bases. The CDR3 loop reads CASSYQGSDGYTF. The CDR3 coding sequence is TGTGCCAGCAGTTACCAGGGGAGTGATGGCTACACCTTC.

This clone turned up a few times. The V gene is TRBV11-2, the J gene TRBJ1-1, with D uncertain. V was cut by 5 bases and J by 8 bases, with 18 bases left in between. The CDR3 is 14 residues long. CDR1 and CDR2 from the germline V gene are SGHAT and FQNNGV. DNA for the CDR3: TGTGCCAGCAGCAGACGGCGACAAGTTACCGAAGCTTTCTTT. This translates into CASSRRRQVTEAFF.

The rearrangement joins TRBV7-2 to TRBJ2-2; D is possibly TRBD1 (5 bases). Trimming removed 2 bases from V and 5 bases from J, with 6 bases in between. Germline V gene sequence: CDR1 SGHTA, CDR2 FQGNSA. There are 13 residues in the CDR3. The CDR3 loop is CASSLRQTGELFF. The CDR3 DNA is TGTGCCAGCAGCTTAAGACAGACCGGGGAGCTGTTTTTT.

The V and J genes are TRBV29-1 and TRBJ2-7; 7 nucleotides line up with TRBD1. V dropped 6 bases and J dropped 3; count of bases not matched to a gene: 8. The CDR3 is made up of 13 amino acids. The germline CDR1 and CDR2 sequences are SQVTM and ANQGSEA. The CDR3 DNA follows: TGCAGCGTCCGAGGGGGCAGGGGCTACGAGCAGTACTTC. Residues: CSVRGGRGYEQYF.

This chain uses TRBV18 with TRBJ1-1; 10 bases agree with TRBD1. Germline V gene lookup returns CDR1 KGHSH and CDR2 LQKENI. J lost 6 bases, V lost 3 bases, and 10 bases had no gene match. This CDR3 spans 16 amino acids. The CDR3 loop reads CASSPPGQGRGPEAFF. In DNA form, the CDR3 reads TGTGCCAGCTCACCCCCGGGACAGGGGAGGGGCCCTGAAGCTTTCTTT.

This rearrangement joins TRBV29-1 to TRBJ1-2; D is ambiguous. Germline V gene lookup returns CDR1 SQVTM and CDR2 ANQGSEA. The CDR3 has 10 residues. Trimming pared 5 bases from V and 5 bases from J, leaving 6 bases between. The CDR3 sequence: CSVTDYGYTF. The CDR3 DNA is TGCAGCGTTACTGATTATGGCTACACCTTC.

This chain uses TRBV6-5 with TRBJ1-5; no reliable D call. V lost 0 bases to trimming and J lost 2 bases, with 8 bases between them. Germline V lookup: CDR1 MNHEY, CDR2 SVGAGI. The CDR3 length is 15 residues. CDR3 protein: CASSYSRWGNQPQHF. The CDR3 DNA reads TGTGCCAGCAGTTACTCCAGGTGGGGCAATCAGCCCCAGCATTTT.

V is TRBV11-3 and J is TRBJ2-1; D gene unclear. With 2 bases removed from V and 2 bases from J, the gap between germline ends came to 16 bases. The CDR3 covers 17 residues. CDR1 and CDR2 from the germline V gene are SGHNT and YENEEA. CDR3 protein: CASSLLPTASPYNEQFF. The CDR3 nucleotides read TGTGCCAGCAGCTTATTGCCCACAGCGAGTCCCTACAATGAGCAGTTCTTC.

The rearrangement uses TRBV4-1 and TRBJ1-2, with D uncertain. This CDR3 contains 17 residues. V lost 0 bases to trimming and J lost 4 bases, with 18 bases between them. CDR1 is MGHRA, CDR2 YSYEKL, per germline. DNA for the CDR3: TGCGCCAGCAGCCAAGATCTCTCTGCCGGCCACCGCTATGGCTACACCTTC. It translates to CASSQDLSAGHRYGYTF.

In DNA, the CDR3 is TGTGCCAGCGAGGGACTAGCGGGGGGCAGGGAGACCCAGTACTTC. It specifies CASEGLAGGRETQYF. The rearrangement links TRBV2 to TRBJ2-5; TRBD2 matches at 15 bases. The V gene end was trimmed by 8 bases and the J gene end by 5 bases; junction bases not matched to a gene: 6. The CDR3 has 15 amino acids. The germline CDR1 and CDR2 sequences are SNHLY and FYNNEI.

The rearrangement joins TRBV27 to TRBJ2-1, with TRBD1 matching 9 bases. This CDR3 has 16 residues. Germline trimming cut 2 bases from V and 3 bases from J; bases unmatched to any gene: 5. Germline assignment: CDR1 MNHEY and CDR2 SMNVEV (reference sequence). As DNA, the CDR3 is TGTGCCAGCAGTTTACTACAGGGGGCAGTCTACAATGAGCAGTTCTTC. Translation: CASSLLQGAVYNEQFF.

This clone occurred a few times. The chain uses TRBV19 and TRBJ1-2; the D is unclear. The length of the CDR3 is 13 residues. The germline V gene encodes CDR1 LNHDA and CDR2 SQIVND (reference sequence). With 5 bases removed from V and 6 bases from J, the gap between germline ends came to 13 bases. CDR3 DNA sequence: TGTGCCAGTAGTGGGTGGCCAGGCGATGGCTACACCTTC. Translated, it gives CASSGWPGDGYTF.

The chain is built from TRBV7-9 and TRBJ1-2; D uncertain. The CDR3 contains 15 residues. V gave up 1 base and J gave up 2 bases, with 11 bases separating them. Germline lookup yields CDR1 SEHNR and CDR2 FQNEAQ (reference sequence). CDR3 loop: CASSLVGRSNYGYTF. DNA for the CDR3: TGTGCCAGCAGCTTAGTTGGTCGGTCAAACTATGGCTACACCTTC. The full variable domain, its missing parts supplied by reference TRBV7-9 and TRBJ1-2, is DTGVSQNPRHKITKRGQNVTFRCDPISEHNRLYWYRQTLGQGPEFLTYFQNEAQLEKSRLLSDRFSAERPKGSFSTLEIQRTEQGDSAMYLCASSLVGRSNYGYTFGSGTRLTVV.

In this sample, this clone turned up a few times. The rearrangement joins TRBV19 to TRBJ1-1, with 10 bases aligning to TRBD1. CDR3 length equals 15 residues. Germline CDR1 reads LNHDA; CDR2 reads SQIVND (reference sequence). J gave up 7 bases and V 5 bases, and 10 bases lay outside the gene matches. The CDR3 loop reads CASSRHSGTGDEAFF. CDR3 sequence (DNA): TGTGCCAGTAGTCGCCATTCCGGGACAGGGGATGAAGCTTTCTTT. Drawing the rest from reference TRBV19 and TRBJ1-1, the complete variable domain is DGGITQSPKYLFRKEGQNVTLSCEQNLNHDAMYWYRQDPGQGLRLIYYSQIVNDFQKGDIAEGYSVSREKKESFPLTVTSAQKNPTAFYLCASSRHSGTGDEAFFGQGTRLTVV.

The chain joins TRBV7-2 to TRBJ2-3; D ambiguous. Trimming removed 0 bases from V and 6 bases from J, with 1 base in between. Looked up from germline, CDR1 is SGHTA and CDR2 is FQGNSA. This CDR3 region has 11 residues. CDR3 region: CASSLADTQYF. The CDR3 nucleotides are TGTGCCAGCAGCTTAGCTGATACGCAGTATTTT.

The chain has TRBV7-9 and TRBJ2-3; TRBD2 aligns across 8 bases. Looked up from germline, CDR1 is SEHNR and CDR2 is FQNEAQ (reference sequence). The CDR3 runs to 17 residues. V lost 3 bases to trimming and J lost 4 bases; unmatched junction nucleotides: 12. CDR3 in amino acids: CASSFRYRTSKSDTQYF. The CDR3, as DNA: TGTGCCAGCAGCTTTAGGTATCGGACTAGCAAGTCAGATACGCAGTATTTT. The complete variable domain, with remaining parts taken from reference TRBV7-9 and TRBJ2-3, reads DTGVSQNPRHKITKRGQNVTFRCDPISEHNRLYWYRQTLGQGPEFLTYFQNEAQLEKSRLLSDRFSAERPKGSFSTLEIQRTEQGDSAMYLCASSFRYRTSKSDTQYFGPGTRLTVL.

V usage is TRBV6-1 and J usage is TRBJ1-3; D might be TRBD1 (5 bases). Germline V gives CDR1 MNHNS, CDR2 SASEGT. This CDR3 comprises 15 residues. V dropped 2 bases and J dropped 4 bases, with 12 bases sitting between them. CDR3 sequence (DNA): TGTGCCAGCAGTGAATGGGGGTCATTGGGAAACACCATATATTTT. Translated, it gives CASSEWGSLGNTIYF.

The rearrangement links TRBV19 to TRBJ1-6, with 7 bases identical to TRBD1. V lost 2 bases, J lost 9 bases, and 1 base stayed unmatched. The CDR3 loop spans 13 amino acids. CDR1 and CDR2 from the germline V gene are LNHDA and SQIVND (reference sequence). The DNA of the CDR3 is TGTGCCAGTAGTATAACAGGGGTTTCACCCCTCCACTTT. This codes for CASSITGVSPLHF.

V is TRBV11-3 and J is TRBJ1-1; a possible D gene is TRBD1 (5 bases). Germline values: CDR1 SGHNT, CDR2 YENEEA. The CDR3 consists of 13 residues. Trimming took 3 bases from V and 1 from J, leaving 6 bases between them. The CDR3 reads CASSLGRNTEAFF. CDR3 DNA: TGTGCCAGCAGCTTGGGACGGAACACTGAAGCTTTCTTT.